This TCR beta chain stems from a study of cytomegalovirus exposure and HLA in healthy donors. A multiplex PCR was run with 60 Vbeta primers and 13 Jbeta primers. Profiling relied on immunoSEQ multiplex PCR, and the TCRdb table lists in-frame clones only, not all of them. Recorded for this sample: 200,000 to 250,000 clones. Source material: PBMCs. The clonotype was recovered from a woman aged 25-40 years in good health and CMV-seropositive.

The CDR3 coding sequence is TGTGCCAGCAGCGCGGGACAGGGGCTCCCCCCCCAGTATTTT. Translating gives CASSAGQGLPPQYF. V usage is TRBV9 and J usage is TRBJ2-3; 10 nucleotides line up with TRBD1. CDR1 and CDR2 (germline): SGDLS, YYNGEE. This CDR3 spans 14 amino acids. V shed 3 bases and J 12 bases; nucleotides not matched to a gene: 10.